Below are 27 T cell receptor beta chains sequenced from a single sample in a study of blood T cell repertoires in COVID-19. Sequencing used immunoSEQ multiplex PCR; TCRdb keeps in-frame clones, though not all of them. The sample records 200,000 to 250,000 clones, 70% to 90% being singletons. Specimen: PBMCs or T cells enriched from blood (not recorded which). These receptors were obtained from a man aged 25 to 40 who had recovered from COVID-19.

The chain has TRBV3-1 (or the pseudogene TRBV3-2) and TRBJ2-7, with D unclear. This CDR3 region has 13 residues. Germline assignment: CDR1 LGHDT and CDR2 YNNKEL (reference sequence). The germline V and J ends were trimmed by 0 bases and 6 bases, with 9 bases remaining between them. CDR3 DNA sequence: TGTGCCAGCAGCCAAGAGGTGGCCACCGAGCAGTACTTC. Translated, it gives CASSQEVATEQYF.

The chain's CDR3 is CASSQEQNGVDEQFF. CDR3 coding DNA: TGCGCCAGCAGCCAAGAACAGAACGGGGTTGATGAGCAGTTCTTC. J is TRBJ2-1 and V is TRBV4-1; possible D gene TRBD2, 5 bases. Deletions cut 0 bases from V and 8 bases from J, with 14 bases between. Per germline, CDR1 MGHRA and CDR2 YSYEKL. This CDR3 contains 15 residues.

The chain is built from TRBV29-1 and TRBJ2-1, with 8 bases lining up with TRBD2. Germline CDR1 and CDR2: SQVTM and ANQGSEA. The CDR3 is 13 amino acids. V was pared by 4 bases and J by 5 bases, with 4 bases of the junction left unmatched. The CDR3 DNA sequence: TGCAGCGTTGTTGCGGGAGGAAACAATGAGCAGTTCTTC. This translates into CSVVAGGNNEQFF.

This rearrangement joins TRBV6-5 to TRBJ1-4; TRBD1 agrees at 7 bases. The CDR3 runs to 14 residues. Germline CDR1 is MNHEY and CDR2 is SVGAGI. V shed 2 bases and J 8 bases; nucleotides not matched to a gene: 5. CDR3 nucleotide sequence: TGTGCCAGCAGTTACAGGGGGCGCGTGGAAAAACTGTTTTTT. Translating gives CASSYRGRVEKLFF.

This clone was found a few times. The chain carries TRBV28 and TRBJ1-5; D gene ambiguous. Trimming cost V 8 bases and J 4 bases, with 15 bases left between them. This CDR3 region has 14 residues. Per germline, CDR1 MDHEN and CDR2 SYDVKM. The CDR3 DNA reads as TGTGCCAGCGAGGGAATAGGGTATAATCAGCCCCAGCATTTT. This translates into CASEGIGYNQPQHF.

V is TRBV6-5 and J is TRBJ1-1; no firm D call. Deletions cut 5 bases from V and 9 bases from J, with 10 bases between. The CDR3 extends over 11 amino acids. The germline CDR1 and CDR2 sequences are MNHEY and SVGAGI. CDR3 residues: CASSLGQQAFF. The CDR3 nucleotides read TGTGCCAGCAGTCTGGGCCAACAAGCTTTCTTT.

The rearrangement links TRBV28 to TRBJ1-3, with D perhaps matching TRBD1 (6 bases). The CDR3 covers 14 residues. Germline CDR1 and CDR2: MDHEN and SYDVKM. The V end was cut by 6 bases, the J end by 4 bases, with 13 bases between. This CDR3 is CASRGTNRGNTIYF. The DNA of the CDR3 is TGTGCCAGCAGGGGGACAAACCGGGGAAACACCATATATTTT.

The chain joins TRBV6-5 to TRBJ2-3; TRBD2 aligns across 13 bases. The CDR3 totals 14 residues. Germline CDR1 and CDR2: MNHEY and SVGAGI. V lost 11 bases, J lost 6 bases, and 8 bases stayed unmatched. The CDR3 region has the DNA TGTGCCTCTACTAGCGGGGGGGCAGGGGATACGCAGTATTTT. This codes for CASTSGGAGDTQYF.

J is TRBJ1-1 and V is TRBV27; a weak D match, TRBD1 (6 bases). The CDR3 covers 14 residues. CDR1 and CDR2 (germline): MNHEY, SMNVEV (reference sequence). V was cut by 7 bases and J by 4 bases, with 16 bases left in between. For the CDR3, the DNA is TGTGCCAGCAAAAAGGGGGGGAGGGGCACTGAAGCTTTCTTT. Translation: CASKKGGRGTEAFF.

V usage is TRBV4-1 and J usage is TRBJ2-7, with 16 bases fitting TRBD2. Trimming removed 4 bases from V and 6 bases from J; junction bases left unmatched: 9. The germline gives CDR1 MGHRA, CDR2 YSYEKL. This CDR3 is built from 17 residues. CDR3 in DNA: TGCGCCAGCAGCCCGGGACTAGCGGGAGGGCCGGCCCGCGAGCAGTACTTC. It translates to CASSPGLAGGPAREQYF.

The rearrangement links TRBV5-1 to TRBJ2-1; D not certain. V gave up 0 bases and J gave up 4 bases, with 11 bases separating them. The CDR3 is made up of 15 amino acids. CDR1 is SGHRS, CDR2 YFSETQ, per germline. This CDR3 reads CASSLDSTGYNEQFF. CDR3 bases: TGCGCCAGCAGCTTGGACTCCACCGGGTACAATGAGCAGTTCTTC. Looking up the rest from reference TRBV5-1 and TRBJ2-1 gives the full variable domain: KAGVTQTPRYLIKTRGQQVTLSCSPISGHRSVSWYQQTPGQGLQFLFEYFSETQRNKGNFPGRFSGRQFSNSRSEMNVSTLELGDSALYLCASSLDSTGYNEQFFGPGTRLTVL.

The chain carries TRBV28 and TRBJ2-2; 10 bases agree with TRBD2. The CDR3 length is 16 residues. J gave up 6 bases and V 5 bases, and 9 bases lay outside the gene matches. Germline V gives CDR1 MDHEN, CDR2 SYDVKM. Here the CDR3 reads CASSLLAGAEAGELFF. In DNA form, the CDR3 reads TGTGCCAGCAGTCTGCTAGCGGGAGCCGAAGCCGGGGAGCTGTTTTTT. Full variable domain (outside the CDR3, taken from reference TRBV28 and TRBJ2-2): DVKVTQSSRYLVKRTGEKVFLECVQDMDHENMFWYRQDPGLGLRLIYFSYDVKMKEKGDIPEGYSVSREKKERFSLILESASTNQTSMYLCASSLLAGAEAGELFFGEGSRLTVL.

The chain links TRBV2 to TRBJ1-5, with D possibly TRBD1 on 5 matching bases. Deletions cut 2 bases from V and 4 bases from J, with 12 bases between. Germline CDR1 is SNHLY and CDR2 is FYNNEI. There are 15 residues in the CDR3. This chain's CDR3 is CASSEIRVGNQPQHF. DNA for the CDR3: TGTGCCAGCAGTGAAATCAGGGTTGGTAATCAGCCCCAGCATTTT.

The genes are TRBV7-9 and TRBJ1-3; 7 nucleotides align to TRBD1. J lost 10 bases, V lost 4 bases, and 13 bases had no gene match. This CDR3 comprises 15 residues. CDR1 and CDR2 from the germline V gene are SEHNR and FQNEAQ (reference sequence). CDR3 sequence: CASSSNRDRFATIYF. The DNA of the CDR3 is TGTGCCAGCAGCTCGAACCGGGACAGATTTGCGACCATATATTTT.

CDR3 bases: TGCGCCAGCAGCCAAGAGCCTGTGGTATTAGCCTACGAGCAGTACTTC. Its translation: CASSQEPVVLAYEQYF. The J gene is TRBJ2-7, the V gene TRBV4-3; no clear D gene. The germline CDR1 and CDR2 sequences are LGHNA and YSLEER. The CDR3 loop spans 16 amino acids. V dropped 0 bases and J dropped 2 bases, with 14 bases sitting between them.

V gene TRBV4-1 combines with J gene TRBJ2-5; possibly TRBD2 for D (6 bases). Trimming removed 1 base at V and 4 bases at J, with 19 bases between. CDR1 and CDR2 (germline): MGHRA, YSYEKL. There are 17 residues in the CDR3. The chain's CDR3 is CASSQVLRGRNGETQYF. CDR3 in DNA: TGCGCCAGCAGCCAAGTTTTGCGGGGAAGGAATGGAGAGACCCAGTACTTC.

CDR3: CASSQDQGLGTDTQYF. The DNA of the CDR3 is TGTGCCAGCAGCCAAGATCAAGGCCTAGGCACAGATACGCAGTATTTT. The genes are TRBV4-2 and TRBJ2-3; D gene unclear. Trimming cost V 0 bases and J 1 base, with 11 bases left between them. CDR1 and CDR2 (germline): LGHNA, YNFKEQ. The CDR3 is 16 amino acids.

CDR3 in DNA: TGTGCCAGTAGTGCCTGGAAGGTCTCGTCAGGCGATGAGCAGTTCTTC. It translates to CASSAWKVSSGDEQFF. This sequence joins TRBV19 and TRBJ2-1; no clear D. V gave up 5 bases and J gave up 8 bases, with 22 bases separating them. This CDR3 is built from 16 residues. In germline, CDR1 is LNHDA, CDR2 SQIVND (reference sequence).

The rearrangement joins TRBV11-1 to TRBJ1-6; D gene uncertain. The length of the CDR3 is 13 residues. V was clipped by 2 bases and J by 7 bases, with 6 bases between them. From germline, CDR1 is SGHAT and CDR2 FQDESV (reference sequence). The CDR3 sequence is CASSLWENSPLHF. The DNA of the CDR3 is TGTGCCAGCAGCTTATGGGAGAATTCACCCCTCCACTTT.

Details on this clone: One end of the junction varies from germline; a read error may be responsible. The CDR3 DNA reads TGTGCCAGCACCTTAGACGCGTTCGGAGTCACTGAAGCTTTCTTT. Translated, it gives CASTLDAFGVTEAFF. J is TRBJ1-1 and V is TRBV7-2; D is unclear. The CDR3 totals 15 residues. Germline CDR1 SGHTA, CDR2 FQGNSA.

This chain joins TRBV7-9 and TRBJ1-1; no reliable D call. Germline lookup yields CDR1 SEHNR and CDR2 FQNEAQ (reference sequence). Trimming pared 3 bases from V and 1 base from J, leaving 12 bases between. The CDR3 extends over 15 amino acids. CDR3 nucleotide sequence: TGTGCCAGCAGCTTTATTCGGGGTCAGAACACTGAAGCTTTCTTT. It is translated as CASSFIRGQNTEAFF.

The chain employs TRBV28 and TRBJ2-7, with 8 bases fitting TRBD2. The CDR3 covers 15 residues. The germline gives CDR1 MDHEN, CDR2 SYDVKM. The ends lost 6 bases at V and 3 bases at J; junction bases unmatched: 10. CDR3 residues: CASRARGSGNYEQYF. CDR3 sequence (DNA): TGTGCCAGCAGGGCCCGTGGTAGCGGGAACTACGAGCAGTACTTC. The variable domain in full, with the rest retrieved from reference TRBV28 and TRBJ2-7, is DVKVTQSSRYLVKRTGEKVFLECVQDMDHENMFWYRQDPGLGLRLIYFSYDVKMKEKGDIPEGYSVSREKKERFSLILESASTNQTSMYLCASRARGSGNYEQYFGPGTRLTVT.

The chain recombines TRBV19 with TRBJ1-2, with 9 bases fitting TRBD1. There are 17 residues in the CDR3. Germline trimming cut 9 bases from V and 5 bases from J; bases unmatched to any gene: 19. The germline gives CDR1 LNHDA, CDR2 SQIVND (reference sequence). The CDR3 nucleotides read TGTGCCAGCTTACCGGCCTACAGGGGGCGTAGGTCTTATGGCTACACCTTC. Protein sequence: CASLPAYRGRRSYGYTF. The full variable domain, rest sourced from reference TRBV19 and TRBJ1-2, is DGGITQSPKYLFRKEGQNVTLSCEQNLNHDAMYWYRQDPGQGLRLIYYSQIVNDFQKGDIAEGYSVSREKKESFPLTVTSAQKNPTAFYLCASLPAYRGRRSYGYTFGSGTRLTVV.

This clone was picked up a small number of times. The chain uses TRBV28 and TRBJ1-2, with D perhaps matching TRBD1 (5 bases). V gave up 7 bases and J gave up 8 bases, with 23 bases separating them. The germline CDR1 and CDR2 sequences are MDHEN and SYDVKM. The length of the CDR3 is 15 residues. CDR3 nucleotides: TGTGCCAGCACCCCGGGTGTGGCAGGGAGGAACGGCTACACCTTC. It specifies CASTPGVAGRNGYTF.

The chain employs TRBV9 and TRBJ2-7, with D uncertain. CDR3 length equals 13 residues. Germline CDR1 SGDLS, CDR2 YYNGEE. Trimming took off 5 bases at V and 2 bases at J, with 11 bases between the two ends. The CDR3 loop reads CASSVTEPYEQYF. The CDR3 DNA follows: TGTGCCAGCAGTGTAACAGAGCCCTACGAGCAGTACTTC.

V is TRBV28 and J is TRBJ1-2; no clear D gene. The germline gives CDR1 MDHEN, CDR2 SYDVKM. The CDR3 covers 11 residues. The germline V and J ends were trimmed by 5 bases and 5 bases, with 6 bases remaining between them. This CDR3 reads CASSVEYGYTF. Here the CDR3 DNA reads TGTGCCAGCAGTGTAGAATATGGCTACACCTTC.

The chain combines TRBV9 with TRBJ2-1, with 10 nucleotides matching TRBD2. CDR1 is SGDLS and CDR2 is YYNGEE in the germline V gene. V lost 4 bases, J lost 6 bases, and 16 bases stayed unmatched. The CDR3 sequence is 18 residues long. The DNA for the CDR3 is TGTGCCAGCAGCTGGGGTAGCGGGGGGACTGTCCGAATCAATGAGCAGTTCTTC. Protein: CASSWGSGGTVRINEQFF.